This paragraph reports one T cell receptor (beta chain). Its specificity is unknown. These data are taken from a study of shared clonotypes between healthy human individuals. Whole-study findings and limits: On the whole, naive subsets had larger estimated richness than memory subsets had.

CD8 memory was a combination that joined CD45RO+ cells with CCR7-negative CD45RA+ TemRA cells. Repertoires were generated with immunoSEQ multiplex PCR, while TCRdb's copy carries only in-frame clones and drops some. The data hold 110,000 or so clones, with 68% observed a single time. The V gene's germline CDR1 is SEHNR and CDR2 FQNEAQ (reference sequence). V lost 5 bases and J 7 bases, leaving 12 bases between the germline ends. This CDR3 spans 13 amino acids. The rearrangement joins TRBV7-9 to TRBJ2-1; no definite D call. The sequence was obtained from a woman aged 25-40 years in good health. Sequencing used memory CD8+ T cells sorted from blood. Sample subset: CD45RO+ cells pooled with CCR7-negative TemRA cells. CDR3 protein: CASSPWGPNEQFF. CDR3 nucleotide sequence: TGTGCCAGCAGCCCCTGGGGTCCGAATGAGCAGTTCTTC.